The clone carrying this T cell receptor beta chain turned up a few times. Its antigen is not known. V gave up 2 bases and J gave up 0 bases; unmatched junction bases: 10. The CDR3 spans 18 residues. The V gene's germline CDR1 is MGHRA and CDR2 YSYEKL. 13 Jbeta primers and 60 Vbeta primers were used for the PCR. Only in-frame clones appear in the TCRdb table, and some are missing; sequencing was by immunoSEQ multiplex PCR. Among 150,000 to 200,000 clones listed, roughly 78% were seen once. The data stem from a study of cytomegalovirus exposure and HLA in healthy donors. Study-wide background: Out of roughly 170 million T cells, an earlier analysis found around 110 million unique TCR beta sequences in total. Study-level results: HLA alleles were associated with 16,951 TCR beta sequences in a later analysis at 0.05 false discovery rate. Across HLA loci, a later analysis found differing TCR association rates, with DRB1 most and HLA-C fewest. Donors belonging to an Asian-associated ancestry cluster reportedly showed fewer N-insertions in productive TCRs than the 666-donor mean, according to what a later analysis found.

Sequencing was performed on PBMCs. This sequence joins TRBV4-1 and TRBJ1-3; 7 nucleotides agree with TRBD1. The source is a woman between 40 and 50 years old in good health and CMV-seronegative. CDR3: CASSQKAWDSDSGNTIYF. CDR3 in DNA: TGCGCCAGCAGCCAAAAAGCCTGGGACAGTGACTCTGGAAACACCATATATTTT.